The subject of this entry is one T cell receptor (beta chain). No antigen is known for it. Repertoires were generated with immunoSEQ multiplex PCR, while TCRdb's copy carries only in-frame clones and drops some. This sample has 40,000 or so clones, with about four fifths found just once. This record belongs to a study of PD-L1 blockade in urothelial cancer. Across the study: Male sex and bladder-origin urothelial cancer characterized about 90% of the roughly 30 patients.

The germline V gene encodes CDR1 LNHDA and CDR2 SQIVND (reference sequence). CDR3 length: 15 residues. Trimming stripped 6 bases from V and 5 bases from J, with 17 bases between. Broader study findings: Blood clones associated with the tumor expanded more at 3 weeks in durable-benefit patients.

Time point noted: peripheral blood 6 weeks after treatment start. Anywhere from 1 to 8 samples came from each patient, spanning pretreatment and on-treatment. The receptor comes from a man aged 55 to 70 with urothelial cancer. The chain has TRBV19 and TRBJ2-1, with a weak D call TRBD1 (6 bases). The starting material was PBMCs, obtained around atezolizumab (anti-PD-L1) treatment. Here the CDR3 reads CASRSYRARDNEQFF. As DNA, the CDR3 is TGTGCCAGTAGGTCCTACAGGGCTCGGGACAATGAGCAGTTCTTC. The whole variable domain, remainder taken from reference TRBV19 and TRBJ2-1, is DGGITQSPKYLFRKEGQNVTLSCEQNLNHDAMYWYRQDPGQGLRLIYYSQIVNDFQKGDIAEGYSVSREKKESFPLTVTSAQKNPTAFYLCASRSYRARDNEQFFGPGTRLTVL.